There are a few counts of the clone carrying this TCR beta chain. The record originates from a study of cytomegalovirus exposure and HLA in healthy donors. This CDR3 contains 15 residues. Per the germline V gene, CDR1 is SEHNR and CDR2 is FQNEAQ (reference sequence). Trimming removed 5 bases from V and 4 bases from J; junction bases left unmatched: 5. A multiplex PCR was run with 60 Vbeta primers and 13 Jbeta primers. Data came from immunoSEQ multiplex PCR; TCRdb stores just in-frame clones and leaves some out. The sample yields some 160,000 clones, about two thirds seen once. Sequenced input: PBMCs. V is TRBV7-9 and J is TRBJ2-1, with 10 bases matching TRBD1. The receptor was isolated from a man in his forties in good health and CMV-seronegative. The CDR3 sequence: CASSATGGLYNEQFF. The DNA of the CDR3 is TGTGCCAGCAGCGCGACAGGGGGCCTTTACAATGAGCAGTTCTTC.